This T cell receptor beta chain is drawn from a study of T cell repertoires in cytomegalovirus infection. About the research overall: Public TCR beta signatures marked donors with CMV infection and the matching HLA. Study conclusions and caveats: Across the ex vivo response, the dominant clonotypes were HLA-C-restricted CMV-specific TCR beta clonotypes. People with CMV and the relevant HLA were identified by cumulative public TCR beta family frequency.

This clonotype was counted many times. The target antigen is unknown. CDR1 and CDR2 (germline): SGHVS, FQNEAQ. CDR3 length equals 15 residues. V was shortened by 2 bases and J by 0 bases, with 10 bases between the two germline ends. Each CDR3 protein is one row after TCRdb ran MiXCR on the reads. The sample lists about 140,000 distinct CDR3 sequences, 6.5% seen once, with roughly 18% in the top ten. The sequence was obtained from a human donor in good health (CMV status not recorded). Some clones in this sample may be carry-over from other donors' samples. Source material: PBMCs. This chain connects TRBV7-8 to TRBJ2-5; D is perhaps TRBD1 (6 bases). The CDR3 region is CASSLQGWNQETQYF. CDR3 coding DNA: TGTGCCAGCAGCTTACAGGGGTGGAACCAAGAGACCCAGTACTTC.